One T cell receptor (beta chain) is described in this entry. This record comes from a study of T cell repertoires in MIS-A myocarditis. TCRdb's table, derived via immunoSEQ multiplex PCR, lists solely in-frame clones and lacks some. The sample has about 9,200 clones; approximately 90% are singletons. Unmatched junction bases numbered 21, after V lost 5 bases and J lost 2 bases. The CDR3 runs to 20 residues. CDR1 MDHEN and CDR2 SYDVKM come from the germline V gene. The chain employs TRBV28 and TRBJ2-7; TRBD2 matches 10 bases. The sequenced sample consisted of thoracic lymph node tissue obtained at autopsy. The sequence came from a man younger than 30 with fulminant myocarditis from multisystem inflammatory syndrome in adults (MIS-A) after COVID-19. The CDR3 coding sequence is TGTGCCAGCAGTGCCTTGAAGGTAGCGGGAGGAAACAATAAAGCCTACGAGCAGTACTTC. This codes for CASSALKVAGGNNKAYEQYF.